This T cell receptor (beta chain) was retrieved from a study of T cell responses to AZD1222 COVID-19 vaccine. Data came from immunoSEQ multiplex PCR; TCRdb stores just in-frame clones and leaves some out. The top ten hold more than 4.5% of the sample, which has around 140,000 clones, over 90% seen once. V was clipped by 1 base and J by 2 bases, with 6 bases between them. The CDR3 totals 13 residues. Germline V gene lookup returns CDR1 LGHDT and CDR2 YNNKEL (reference sequence). The receptor was isolated from an adult in good health. The sequences come from peripheral blood, collected on day 0 of AZD1222 vaccination. The chain carries TRBV3-1 (or the pseudogene TRBV3-2) and TRBJ2-7, with unresolved D. CDR3 in DNA: TGTGCCAGCAGCCAAGCTTCTACCTACGAGCAGTACTTC. Translation: CASSQASTYEQYF.